This entry is about one TCR beta chain. This entry comes from a study of blood T cell repertoires in COVID-19. Study as a whole: From the United States, Italy and Spain came samples of acute and convalescent COVID-19. The analysed material was cDNA or gDNA that came from T cells, B-cell-depleted T cells, or PBMCs.

Across 24 US areas, participants ranged in age from 18 to 89 years. In Cohort 3, a recovered donor had either two negative PCRs, clearance, or symptom resolution. Profiling relied on immunoSEQ multiplex PCR, and the TCRdb table lists in-frame clones only, not all of them. The table shows a few hundred thousand clones, with 86% occurring only once. CDR3 length: 15 amino acids. The V call is TRBV21-1, the J call TRBJ2-2; the D segment call TRBD1 is taken from the table without a DNA check. TRBV21-1 is assigned pseudogene status. This sequence was found in a man between 25 and 39 years old who had recovered from COVID-19. Input material: PBMCs or T cells enriched from blood (not recorded which). The CDR3 DNA reads as TGTGCCAGCAGCAAAGCGCTGTCCAGCACCGGGGAGCTGTTTTTT. This gives the protein CASSKALSSTGELFF.